This T cell receptor beta chain stems from a study of monozygotic twins with inflammatory bowel disease. Germline V gene lookup returns CDR1 DFQATT and CDR2 SNEGSKA (reference sequence). The CDR3 totals 16 residues. One entry per CDR3 protein, without DNA, is what TCRdb gives after re-calling the 5' RACE reads. The sample includes under 200,000 distinct CDR3 sequences. This TCR derives from a human donor with ulcerative colitis or Crohn's disease, or a healthy co-twin of an affected twin (not recorded which). The rearrangement joins TRBV20-1 to TRBJ1-5. Source material: blood. CDR3 sequence reads: CSARDLRLNSNQPQHF.